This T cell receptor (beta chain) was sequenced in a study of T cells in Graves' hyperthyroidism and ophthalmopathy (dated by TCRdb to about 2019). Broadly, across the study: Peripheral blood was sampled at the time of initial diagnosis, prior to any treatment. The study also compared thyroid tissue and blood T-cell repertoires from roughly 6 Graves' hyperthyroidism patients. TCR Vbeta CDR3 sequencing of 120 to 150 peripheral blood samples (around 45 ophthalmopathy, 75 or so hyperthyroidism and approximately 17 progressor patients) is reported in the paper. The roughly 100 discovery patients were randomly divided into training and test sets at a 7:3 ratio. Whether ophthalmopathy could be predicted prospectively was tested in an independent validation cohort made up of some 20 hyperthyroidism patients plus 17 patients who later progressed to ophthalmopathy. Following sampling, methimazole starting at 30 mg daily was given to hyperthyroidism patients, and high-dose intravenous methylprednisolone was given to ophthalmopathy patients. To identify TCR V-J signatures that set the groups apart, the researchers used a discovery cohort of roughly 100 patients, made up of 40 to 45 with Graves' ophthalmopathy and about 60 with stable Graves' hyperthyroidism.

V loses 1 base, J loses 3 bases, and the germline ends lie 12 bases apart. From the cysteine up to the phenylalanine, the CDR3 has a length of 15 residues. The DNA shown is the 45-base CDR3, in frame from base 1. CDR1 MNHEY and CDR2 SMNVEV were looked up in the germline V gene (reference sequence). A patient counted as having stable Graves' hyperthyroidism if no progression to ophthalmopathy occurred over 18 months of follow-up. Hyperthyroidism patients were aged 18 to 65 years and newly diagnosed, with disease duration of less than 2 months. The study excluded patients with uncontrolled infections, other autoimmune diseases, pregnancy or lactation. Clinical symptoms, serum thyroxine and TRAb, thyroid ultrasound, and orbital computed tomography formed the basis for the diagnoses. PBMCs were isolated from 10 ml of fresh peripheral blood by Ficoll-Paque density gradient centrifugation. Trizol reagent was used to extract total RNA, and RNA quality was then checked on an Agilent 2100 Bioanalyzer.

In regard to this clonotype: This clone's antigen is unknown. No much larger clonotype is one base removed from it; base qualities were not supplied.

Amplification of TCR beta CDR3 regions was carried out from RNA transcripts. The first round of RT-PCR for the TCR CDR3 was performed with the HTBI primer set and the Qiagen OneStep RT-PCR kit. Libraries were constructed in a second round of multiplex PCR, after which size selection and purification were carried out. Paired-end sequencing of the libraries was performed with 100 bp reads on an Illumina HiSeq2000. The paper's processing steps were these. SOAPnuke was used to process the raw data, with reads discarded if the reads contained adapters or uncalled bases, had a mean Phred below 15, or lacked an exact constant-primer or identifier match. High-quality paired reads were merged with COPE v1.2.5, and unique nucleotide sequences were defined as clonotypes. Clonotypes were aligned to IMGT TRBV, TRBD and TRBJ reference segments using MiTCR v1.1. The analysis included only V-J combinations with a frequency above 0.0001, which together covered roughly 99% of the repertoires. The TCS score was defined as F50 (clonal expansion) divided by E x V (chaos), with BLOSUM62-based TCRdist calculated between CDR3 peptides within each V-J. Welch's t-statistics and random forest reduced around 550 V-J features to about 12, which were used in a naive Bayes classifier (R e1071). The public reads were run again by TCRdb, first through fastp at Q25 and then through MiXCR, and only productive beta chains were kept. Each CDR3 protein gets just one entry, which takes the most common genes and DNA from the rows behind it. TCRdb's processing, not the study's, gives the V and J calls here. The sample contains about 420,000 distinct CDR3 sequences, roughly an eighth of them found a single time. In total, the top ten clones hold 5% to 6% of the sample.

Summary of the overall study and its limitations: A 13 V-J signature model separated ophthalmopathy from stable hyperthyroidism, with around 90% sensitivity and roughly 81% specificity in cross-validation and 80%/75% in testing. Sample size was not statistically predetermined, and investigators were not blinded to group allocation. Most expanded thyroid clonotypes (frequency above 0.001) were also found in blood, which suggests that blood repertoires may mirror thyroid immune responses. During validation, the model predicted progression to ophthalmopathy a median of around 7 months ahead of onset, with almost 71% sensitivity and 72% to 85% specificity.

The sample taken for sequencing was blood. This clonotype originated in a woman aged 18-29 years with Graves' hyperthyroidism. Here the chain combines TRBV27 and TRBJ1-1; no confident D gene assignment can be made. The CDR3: CASSLFSPHDTEAFF. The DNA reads TGTGCCAGCAGTTTATTTAGCCCCCATGACACTGAAGCTTTCTTT.